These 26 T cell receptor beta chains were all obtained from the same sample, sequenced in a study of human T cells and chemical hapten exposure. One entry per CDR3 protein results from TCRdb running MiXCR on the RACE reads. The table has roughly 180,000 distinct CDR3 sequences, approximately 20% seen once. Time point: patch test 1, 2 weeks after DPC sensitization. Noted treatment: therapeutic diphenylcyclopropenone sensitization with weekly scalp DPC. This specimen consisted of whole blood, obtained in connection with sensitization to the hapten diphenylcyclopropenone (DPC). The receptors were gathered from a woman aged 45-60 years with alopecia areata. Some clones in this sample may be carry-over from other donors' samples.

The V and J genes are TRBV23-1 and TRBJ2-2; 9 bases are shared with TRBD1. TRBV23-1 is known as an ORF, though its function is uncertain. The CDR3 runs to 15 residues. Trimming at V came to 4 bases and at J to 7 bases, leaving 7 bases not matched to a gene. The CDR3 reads CASSPDRGVIGELFF. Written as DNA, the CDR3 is TGCGCCAGCAGTCCAGACAGGGGGGTTATCGGGGAGCTGTTTTTT.

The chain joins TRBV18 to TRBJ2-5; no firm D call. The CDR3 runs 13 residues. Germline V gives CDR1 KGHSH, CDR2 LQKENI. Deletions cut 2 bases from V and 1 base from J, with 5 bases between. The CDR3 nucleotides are TGTGCCAGCTCACCATCCGTCCAAGAGACCCAGTACTTC. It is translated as CASSPSVQETQYF.

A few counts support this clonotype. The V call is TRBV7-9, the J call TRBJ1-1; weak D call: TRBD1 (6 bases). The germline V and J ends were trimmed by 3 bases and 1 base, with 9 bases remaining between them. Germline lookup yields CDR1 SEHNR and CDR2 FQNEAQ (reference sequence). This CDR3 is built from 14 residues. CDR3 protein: CASSFTGTNTEAFF. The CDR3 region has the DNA TGTGCCAGCAGCTTTACAGGGACGAACACTGAAGCTTTCTTT.

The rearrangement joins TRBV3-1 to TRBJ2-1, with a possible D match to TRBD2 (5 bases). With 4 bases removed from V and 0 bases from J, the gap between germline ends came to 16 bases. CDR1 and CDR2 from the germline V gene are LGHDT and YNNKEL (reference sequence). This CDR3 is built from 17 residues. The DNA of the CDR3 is TGTGCCAGCAGCCGTCGTCCCGGTGGGAGCTCCTACAATGAGCAGTTCTTC. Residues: CASSRRPGGSSYNEQFF.

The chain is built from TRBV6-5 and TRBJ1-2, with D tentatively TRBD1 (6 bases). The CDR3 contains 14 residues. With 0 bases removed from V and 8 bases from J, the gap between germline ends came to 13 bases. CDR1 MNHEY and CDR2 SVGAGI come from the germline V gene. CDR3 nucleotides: TGTGCCAGCAGTTACTCGAACAGGGTCGAAGGCTACACCTTC. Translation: CASSYSNRVEGYTF.

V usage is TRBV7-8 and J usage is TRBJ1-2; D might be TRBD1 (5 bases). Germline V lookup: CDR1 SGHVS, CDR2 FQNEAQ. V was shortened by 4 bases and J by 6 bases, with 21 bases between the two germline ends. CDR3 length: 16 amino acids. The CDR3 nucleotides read TGTGCCAGCAGCTCTAGCCAACCTGGGACGAGACATGGCTACACCTTC. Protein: CASSSSQPGTRHGYTF.

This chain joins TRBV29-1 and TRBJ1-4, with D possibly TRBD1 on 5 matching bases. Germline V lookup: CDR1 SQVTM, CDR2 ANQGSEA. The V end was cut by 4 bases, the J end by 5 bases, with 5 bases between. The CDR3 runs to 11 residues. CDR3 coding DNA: TGCAGCGTTGGGGGGAATGAAAAACTGTTTTTT. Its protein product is CSVGGNEKLFF.

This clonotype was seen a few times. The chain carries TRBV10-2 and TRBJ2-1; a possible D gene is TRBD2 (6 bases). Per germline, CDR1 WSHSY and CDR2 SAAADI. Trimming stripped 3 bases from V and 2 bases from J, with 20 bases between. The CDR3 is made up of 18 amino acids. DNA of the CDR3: TGCGCCAGCAGTGACCCAATCTGGCGGGGAGACACCTACAATGAGCAGTTCTTC. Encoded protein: CASSDPIWRGDTYNEQFF.

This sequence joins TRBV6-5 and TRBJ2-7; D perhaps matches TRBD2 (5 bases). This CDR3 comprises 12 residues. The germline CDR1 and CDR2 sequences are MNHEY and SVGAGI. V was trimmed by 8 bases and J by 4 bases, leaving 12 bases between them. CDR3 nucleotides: TGTGCCAGCCTGGACTCGGGGTACGAGCAGTACTTC. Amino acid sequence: CASLDSGYEQYF.

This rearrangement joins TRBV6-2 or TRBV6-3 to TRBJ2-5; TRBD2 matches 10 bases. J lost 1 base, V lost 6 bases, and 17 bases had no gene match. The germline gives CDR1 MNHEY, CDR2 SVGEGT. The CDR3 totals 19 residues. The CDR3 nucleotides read TGTGCCAGCAGCCAGGGCCCCCTAGCGGGAGAAGGGCTCCAAGAGACCCAGTACTTC. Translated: CASSQGPLAGEGLQETQYF.

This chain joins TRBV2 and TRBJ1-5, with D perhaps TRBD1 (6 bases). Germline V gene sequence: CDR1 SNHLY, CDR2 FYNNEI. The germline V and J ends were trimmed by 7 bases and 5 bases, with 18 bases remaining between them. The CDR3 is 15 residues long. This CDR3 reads CASMRETGRHQPQHF. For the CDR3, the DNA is TGTGCCAGCATGAGGGAGACAGGTCGCCATCAGCCCCAGCATTTT.

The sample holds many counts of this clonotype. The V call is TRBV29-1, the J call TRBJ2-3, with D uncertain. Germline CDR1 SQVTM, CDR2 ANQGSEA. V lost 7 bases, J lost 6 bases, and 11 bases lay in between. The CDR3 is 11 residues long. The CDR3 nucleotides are TGCAGCGCCCGAAAGGTTGATACGCAGTATTTT. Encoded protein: CSARKVDTQYF.

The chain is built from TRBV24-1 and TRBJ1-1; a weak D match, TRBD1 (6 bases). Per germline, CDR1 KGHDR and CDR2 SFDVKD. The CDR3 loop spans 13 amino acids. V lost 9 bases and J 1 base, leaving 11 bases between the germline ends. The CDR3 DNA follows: TGTGCCACCCCGGGGGCGAGGAACACTGAAGCTTTCTTT. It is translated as CATPGARNTEAFF.

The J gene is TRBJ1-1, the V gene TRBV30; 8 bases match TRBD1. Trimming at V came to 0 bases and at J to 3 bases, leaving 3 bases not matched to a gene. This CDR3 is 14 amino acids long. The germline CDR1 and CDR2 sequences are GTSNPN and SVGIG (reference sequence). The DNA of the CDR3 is TGTGCCTGGAGTGTAACAGGGGGTGACACTGAAGCTTTCTTT. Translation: CAWSVTGGDTEAFF.

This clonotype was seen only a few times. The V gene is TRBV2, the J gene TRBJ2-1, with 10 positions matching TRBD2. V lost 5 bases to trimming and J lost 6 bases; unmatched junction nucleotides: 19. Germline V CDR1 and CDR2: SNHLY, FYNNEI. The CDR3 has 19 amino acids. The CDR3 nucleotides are TGTGCCAGCAGTCTACTGGGGGGATTAGGACTAGCGGCTATCAATGAGCAGTTCTTC. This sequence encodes CASSLLGGLGLAAINEQFF.

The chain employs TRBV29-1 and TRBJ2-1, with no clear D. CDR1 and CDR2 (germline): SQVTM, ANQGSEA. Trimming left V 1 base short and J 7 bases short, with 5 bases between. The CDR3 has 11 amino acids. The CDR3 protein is CSVEAGNEQFF. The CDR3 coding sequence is TGCAGCGTTGAAGCGGGTAATGAGCAGTTCTTC.

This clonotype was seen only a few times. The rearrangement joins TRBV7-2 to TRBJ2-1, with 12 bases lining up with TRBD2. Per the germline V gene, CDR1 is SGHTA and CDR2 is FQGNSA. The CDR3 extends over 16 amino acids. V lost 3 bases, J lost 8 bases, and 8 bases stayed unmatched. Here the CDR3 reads CASSLRLAGVKDEQFF. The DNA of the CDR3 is TGTGCCAGCAGCTTGCGACTAGCGGGAGTTAAGGATGAGCAGTTCTTC.

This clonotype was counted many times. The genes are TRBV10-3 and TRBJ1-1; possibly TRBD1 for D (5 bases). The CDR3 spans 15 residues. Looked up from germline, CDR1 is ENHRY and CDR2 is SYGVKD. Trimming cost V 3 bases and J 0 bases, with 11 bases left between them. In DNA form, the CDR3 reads TGTGCCATCAGTGAATGGCAGGGCATGAACACTGAAGCTTTCTTT. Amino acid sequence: CAISEWQGMNTEAFF.

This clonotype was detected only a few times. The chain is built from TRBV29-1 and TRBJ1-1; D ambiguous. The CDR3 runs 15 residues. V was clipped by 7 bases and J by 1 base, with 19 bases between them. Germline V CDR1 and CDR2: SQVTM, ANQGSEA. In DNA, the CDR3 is TGCAGCGGCAGGAGGACCCAAATAGAGAACACTGAAGCTTTCTTT. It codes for CSGRRTQIENTEAFF.

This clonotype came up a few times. CDR3 in DNA: TGTGCCAGTAGTCTAGGGATATCGCGGGATACGCAGTATTTT. Its protein product is CASSLGISRDTQYF. The chain has TRBV19 and TRBJ2-3, with no clear D. Germline lookup yields CDR1 LNHDA and CDR2 SQIVND (reference sequence). Deletions cut 5 bases from V and 6 bases from J, with 15 bases between. This CDR3 region has 14 residues.

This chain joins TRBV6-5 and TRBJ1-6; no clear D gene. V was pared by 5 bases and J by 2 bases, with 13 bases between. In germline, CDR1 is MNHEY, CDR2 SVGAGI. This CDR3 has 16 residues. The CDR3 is CASSQSPGAYNSPLHF. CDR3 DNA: TGTGCCAGCAGTCAAAGCCCCGGAGCCTATAATTCACCCCTCCACTTT.

CDR3 nucleotide sequence: TGCAGTGCTAGAGATGGGAGACTAGCCGGAGAGACCCAGTACTTC. This translates into CSARDGRLAGETQYF. The rearrangement joins TRBV20-1 to TRBJ2-5; 7 nucleotides line up with TRBD2. This CDR3 has 15 residues. Germline CDR1 reads DFQATT; CDR2 reads SNEGSKA (reference sequence). After removal of 0 bases from V and 4 bases from J, the junction contained 8 bases not matched to a gene.

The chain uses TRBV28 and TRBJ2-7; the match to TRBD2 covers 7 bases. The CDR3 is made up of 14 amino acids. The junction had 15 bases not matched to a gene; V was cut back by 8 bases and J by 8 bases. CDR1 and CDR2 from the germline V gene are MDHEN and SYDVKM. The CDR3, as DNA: TGTGCCAGCCTACATTCCGGGACTATCTTTCAGCAGTACTTC. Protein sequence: CASLHSGTIFQQYF.

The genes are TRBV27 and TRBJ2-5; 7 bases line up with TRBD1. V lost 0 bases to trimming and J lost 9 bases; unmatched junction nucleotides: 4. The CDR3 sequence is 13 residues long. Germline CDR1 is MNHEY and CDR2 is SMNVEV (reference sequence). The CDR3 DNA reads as TGTGCCAGCAGTTTATCCGGCCAGGGGGCCCAGTACTTC. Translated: CASSLSGQGAQYF.

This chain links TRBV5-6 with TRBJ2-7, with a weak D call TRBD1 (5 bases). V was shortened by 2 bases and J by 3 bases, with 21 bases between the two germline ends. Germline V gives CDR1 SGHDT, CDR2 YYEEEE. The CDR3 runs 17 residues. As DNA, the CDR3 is TGTGCCAGCAGCTTCTCCCCCCCAGGGAAGTTCTACTACGAGCAGTACTTC. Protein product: CASSFSPPGKFYYEQYF.

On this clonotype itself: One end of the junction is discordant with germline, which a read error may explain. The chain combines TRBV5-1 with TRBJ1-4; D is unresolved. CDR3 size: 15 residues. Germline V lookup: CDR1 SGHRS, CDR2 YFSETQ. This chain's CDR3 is CANSLRGGHNEKLFF. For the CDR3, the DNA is TGCGCCAACAGCTTGCGAGGAGGGCATAATGAAAAACTGTTTTTT. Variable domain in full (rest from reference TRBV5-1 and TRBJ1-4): KAGVTQTPRYLIKTRGQQVTLSCSPISGHRSVSWYQQTPGQGLQFLFEYFSETQRNKGNFPGRFSGRQFSNSRSEMNVSTLELGDSALYLCANSLRGGHNEKLFFGSGTQLSVL.